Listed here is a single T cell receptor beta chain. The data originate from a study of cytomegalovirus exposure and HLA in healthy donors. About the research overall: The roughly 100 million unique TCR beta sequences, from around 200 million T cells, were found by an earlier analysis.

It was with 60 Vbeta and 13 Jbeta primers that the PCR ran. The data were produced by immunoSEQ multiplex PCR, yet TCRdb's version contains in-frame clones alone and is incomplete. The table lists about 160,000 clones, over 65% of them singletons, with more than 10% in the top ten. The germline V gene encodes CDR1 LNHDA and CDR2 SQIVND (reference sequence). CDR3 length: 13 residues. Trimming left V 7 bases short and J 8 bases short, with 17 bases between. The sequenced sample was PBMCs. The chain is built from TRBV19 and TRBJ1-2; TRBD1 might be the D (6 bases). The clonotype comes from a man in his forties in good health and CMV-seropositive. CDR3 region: CASTPLGASGYTF. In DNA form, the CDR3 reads TGTGCCAGTACCCCCTTGGGGGCTAGCGGCTACACCTTC.